This TCR beta chain was recorded in a study of blood T cell repertoires in COVID-19. Sequencing used immunoSEQ multiplex PCR; TCRdb keeps in-frame clones, though not all of them. The repertoire includes fewer than 350,000 clones, around 90% of them detected once, and 1.5% to 2% sits in the top ten. Per the germline V gene, CDR1 is ENHRY and CDR2 is SYGVKD. Trimming shortened V by 4 bases and J by 4 bases, and 5 bases separated the two germline ends. The CDR3 length is 12 residues. The chain couples TRBV10-3 to TRBJ1-5; tentative D call: TRBD1 (5 bases). Sequencing was performed on PBMCs or T cells enriched from blood (not recorded which). The receptor was derived from a woman aged 40 to 49 who had recovered from COVID-19. CDR3 nucleotide sequence: TGTGCCATCAGTGGACAGAATCAGCCCCAGCATTTT. Protein sequence: CAISGQNQPQHF.